This record looks at one T cell receptor beta chain sequence and its context. Its antigen is undetermined. Only in-frame clones appear in the TCRdb table, and some are missing; sequencing was by immunoSEQ multiplex PCR. The sample consists of 2 million to 2.5 million clones, 80% to 95% of them appearing once. This entry belongs to a study of shared clonotypes between healthy human individuals. Whole-study context: Plates per donor: three CD4 naive, three CD4 memory, two CD8 naive, one CD8 memory. Study-level points and caveats: The study found lower generation probabilities in non-shared clonotypes than in those shared by all four donors. Although depth was large, rarefaction showed that sequencing of the sorted subsets was incomplete. For naive CD4 cells, 4.5% to 6.5% of clonotypes were shared across a handful of donors.

Trimming shortened V by 3 bases and J by 3 bases, and 8 bases separated the two germline ends. The germline V gene encodes CDR1 MDHEN and CDR2 SYDVKM. CDR3 length: 13 amino acids. The specimen was naive CD4+ T cells from PBMCs. The subset is: CD45RA+ positively selected. The J gene is TRBJ1-2, the V gene TRBV28; D is unclear. The TCR sequence derives from a man aged 18 to 30 in good health. Some clones in this sample may be carry-over from other donors' samples. The CDR3: CASSFSGHYGYTF. CDR3 nucleotides: TGTGCCAGCAGTTTCAGCGGCCACTATGGCTACACCTTC.